The 22 T cell receptor beta chains below all came from one sample that was sequenced in a study of blood T cell repertoires in COVID-19 (dated by TCRdb to 2019 to 2021). The library was prepared using the immunoSEQ multiplex PCR assay. TCRdb's version of the immuneACCESS table is confined to in-frame rearrangements and falls short of the full clone set. An unresolved V gene accounts for under half of the shortfall where checked; the remainder is of unknown origin. Present in this sample are about 200,000 clones, roughly 80% of which were seen just once. The ten largest clones capture approximately 5% of the sample. The sample consisted of peripheral blood. The receptor source for this set is a woman between 65 and 79 years old with COVID-19, enrolled during active disease.

This clone was detected only once. The J gene is TRBJ2-5, the V gene TRBV19; TRBD2 is a possible D gene (5 bases). The V gene lost 5 bases and the J gene lost 5 bases, with 18 bases spanning the gap. Germline V CDR1 and CDR2: LNHDA, SQIVND (reference sequence). The CDR3 totals 15 residues. The CDR3 nucleotides are TGTGCCAGTAGTCCCTTAGCGTGGGGTCGGGAGACCCAGTACTTC. Amino acids: CASSPLAWGRETQYF. The whole variable domain, remainder taken from reference TRBV19 and TRBJ2-5, is DGGITQSPKYLFRKEGQNVTLSCEQNLNHDAMYWYRQDPGQGLRLIYYSQIVNDFQKGDIAEGYSVSREKKESFPLTVTSAQKNPTAFYLCASSPLAWGRETQYFGPGTRLLVL.

In its sample, this clone was seen a few times. Here the CDR3 reads CASTTGQGTTEAFF. CDR3 bases: TGTGCCAGCACCACGGGACAGGGCACCACTGAAGCTTTCTTT. This rearrangement joins TRBV27 to TRBJ1-1; 9 nucleotides agree with TRBD1. Germline lookup yields CDR1 MNHEY and CDR2 SMNVEV (reference sequence). V gave up 7 bases and J gave up 4 bases; unmatched junction bases: 7. The CDR3 is made up of 14 amino acids.

The V gene is TRBV10-2, the J gene TRBJ1-2; D perhaps matches TRBD1 (5 bases). Germline CDR1 and CDR2: WSHSY and SAAADI. The germline V and J ends were trimmed by 1 base and 7 bases, with 13 bases remaining between them. CDR3 size: 14 residues. The CDR3 reads CASSELISQGGYTF. The CDR3 DNA reads TGCGCCAGCAGTGAGTTGATCTCTCAGGGTGGCTACACCTTC.

This rearrangement joins TRBV19 to TRBJ2-1; D is possibly TRBD1 (6 bases). The length of the CDR3 is 15 residues. CDR1 and CDR2 (germline): LNHDA, SQIVND (reference sequence). V was shortened by 4 bases and J by 4 bases, with 14 bases between the two germline ends. The CDR3 sequence: CASSTQGPSYNEQFF. CDR3 coding DNA: TGTGCCAGTAGTACACAGGGTCCAAGTTACAATGAGCAGTTCTTC.

V and J are TRBV19 and TRBJ1-1; 7 bases agree with TRBD1. Germline V gene lookup returns CDR1 LNHDA and CDR2 SQIVND (reference sequence). Trimming cost V 6 bases and J 2 bases; bases outside gene matches: 9. The CDR3 is made up of 15 amino acids. As DNA, the CDR3 is TGTGCCAGTAGACCTTCGGACAGGCTAAACACTGAAGCTTTCTTT. Amino acid sequence: CASRPSDRLNTEAFF.

The chain joins TRBV7-9 to TRBJ1-4; D remains unclear. Germline V lookup: CDR1 SEHNR, CDR2 FQNEAQ (reference sequence). This CDR3 has 15 amino acids. V dropped 0 bases and J dropped 4 bases, with 9 bases sitting between them. The CDR3 sequence is CASSLAAGVNEKLFF. Here the CDR3 DNA reads TGTGCCAGCAGCTTAGCGGCTGGAGTTAATGAAAAACTGTTTTTT. The full variable domain, completed using reference TRBV7-9 and TRBJ1-4, is DTGVSQNPRHKITKRGQNVTFRCDPISEHNRLYWYRQTLGQGPEFLTYFQNEAQLEKSRLLSDRFSAERPKGSFSTLEIQRTEQGDSAMYLCASSLAAGVNEKLFFGSGTQLSVL.

The chain couples TRBV19 to TRBJ2-7, with TRBD1 matching over 7 bases. With V trimmed by 3 bases and J by 3 bases, 11 bases remained unmatched. The CDR3 is 16 residues long. CDR1 is LNHDA, CDR2 SQIVND, per germline (reference sequence). In DNA form, the CDR3 reads TGTGCCAGTAGTATGACAGGGCGAATTGGACGCTACGAGCAGTACTTC. Protein product: CASSMTGRIGRYEQYF.

The V and J genes are TRBV7-2 and TRBJ2-1, with 11 bases matching TRBD2. V was pared by 5 bases and J by 6 bases, with 9 bases of the junction left unmatched. This CDR3 is 16 amino acids long. Germline V gene lookup returns CDR1 SGHTA and CDR2 FQGNSA. CDR3 loop: CASSPKGLAGGNEQFF. The CDR3 DNA follows: TGTGCCAGCAGCCCAAAGGGGCTAGCGGGAGGCAATGAGCAGTTCTTC.

V gene TRBV6-6 combines with J gene TRBJ2-1; 8 nucleotides match TRBD2. This CDR3 is 13 amino acids long. Germline trimming cut 5 bases from V and 6 bases from J; bases unmatched to any gene: 3. Germline loops: CDR1 MNHNY, CDR2 SVGAGI (reference sequence). CDR3 in amino acids: CASSGAGVNEQFF. The CDR3 DNA reads TGTGCCAGCAGTGGAGCGGGAGTCAATGAGCAGTTCTTC.

The chain carries TRBV29-1 and TRBJ1-1; 10 positions match TRBD1. The CDR3 has 15 residues. Germline V lookup: CDR1 SQVTM, CDR2 ANQGSEA. J was trimmed by 10 bases and V by 1 base; bases with no gene match: 12. DNA for the CDR3: TGCAGCGTTGAAGGGGGGGGACAGGGGCAGGTAGGAGCTTTCTTT. Translating gives CSVEGGGQGQVGAFF.

The table lists this clone with a few counts. This chain's CDR3 is CASSYQSAGYGSPLHF. The CDR3 coding sequence is TGTGCCAGCAGTTACCAGTCGGCAGGGTACGGTTCACCCCTCCACTTT. V usage is TRBV6-5 and J usage is TRBJ1-6, with D possibly TRBD1 on 5 matching bases. Trimming shortened V by 2 bases and J by 9 bases, and 17 bases separated the two germline ends. The CDR3 extends over 16 amino acids. Germline CDR1 and CDR2: MNHEY and SVGAGI.

This chain joins TRBV19 and TRBJ2-7, with D hard to call. V was pared by 3 bases and J by 1 base, with 10 bases between. Per germline, CDR1 LNHDA and CDR2 SQIVND (reference sequence). This CDR3 has 14 residues. The CDR3 DNA is TGTGCCAGTAGTATTACGAGTTCGTCCTACGAGCAGTACTTC. This codes for CASSITSSSYEQYF. The variable domain in full, completed from reference TRBV19 and TRBJ2-7, reads DGGITQSPKYLFRKEGQNVTLSCEQNLNHDAMYWYRQDPGQGLRLIYYSQIVNDFQKGDIAEGYSVSREKKESFPLTVTSAQKNPTAFYLCASSITSSSYEQYFGPGTRLTVT.

This chain joins TRBV11-2 and TRBJ1-1; weak D call: TRBD1 (5 bases). This CDR3 has 14 residues. Trimming took off 4 bases at V and 5 bases at J, with 14 bases between the two ends. Germline V CDR1 and CDR2: SGHAT, FQNNGV. CDR3 bases: TGTGCCAGCAGCTCGTTAATCGGGGGGACTGAAGCTTTCTTT. It translates to CASSSLIGGTEAFF.

Regarding this clone: This CDR3 is also generated by other DNA sequences in the sample. The chain combines TRBV19 with TRBJ2-3, with 7 bases that match TRBD2. The CDR3 length is 15 residues. Germline trimming cut 1 base from V and 2 bases from J; bases unmatched to any gene: 3. From germline, CDR1 is LNHDA and CDR2 SQIVND (reference sequence). The CDR3 region has the DNA TGTGCCAGTAGTATAGGAGCGGGGATCACAGATACGCAGTATTTT. It yields the protein CASSIGAGITDTQYF.

The CDR3 region is CASSVGGRPYGYTF. Written as DNA, the CDR3 is TGTGCCAGCAGCGTAGGGGGCAGACCCTATGGCTACACCTTC. This chain connects TRBV9 to TRBJ1-2; TRBD1 might be the D (5 bases). CDR1 is SGDLS and CDR2 is YYNGEE in the germline V gene. This CDR3 has 14 amino acids. V was clipped by 0 bases and J by 4 bases, with 10 bases between them.

The V and J genes are TRBV19 and TRBJ1-6; D unresolved. This CDR3 is 14 amino acids long. Germline loops: CDR1 LNHDA, CDR2 SQIVND (reference sequence). V shed 3 bases and J shed 11 bases, with 14 bases lying between them. The CDR3 bases are TGTGCCAGTAGTATGGAAGGACTGAACACACCCCTCCACTTT. Translating gives CASSMEGLNTPLHF.

The chain joins TRBV28 to TRBJ1-6; TRBD1 agrees at 7 bases. V was clipped by 5 bases and J by 7 bases; unmatched bases: 14. Germline V gene data show CDR1 as MDHEN and CDR2 as SYDVKM. The CDR3 loop spans 17 amino acids. CDR3 residues: CASSTFLYRGGNSPLHF. CDR3 coding DNA: TGTGCCAGCAGTACCTTCCTCTACAGGGGTGGAAATTCACCCCTCCACTTT. The full variable domain, completed using reference TRBV28 and TRBJ1-6, is DVKVTQSSRYLVKRTGEKVFLECVQDMDHENMFWYRQDPGLGLRLIYFSYDVKMKEKGDIPEGYSVSREKKERFSLILESASTNQTSMYLCASSTFLYRGGNSPLHFGNGTRLTVT.

The rearrangement uses TRBV4-1 and TRBJ1-5; possibly TRBD1 for D (5 bases). Per germline, CDR1 MGHRA and CDR2 YSYEKL. Trimming shortened V by 1 base and J by 6 bases, and 7 bases separated the two germline ends. The CDR3 extends over 13 amino acids. The CDR3 DNA sequence: TGCGCCAGCAGCCAAGTAAGGGGTCAGCCCCAGCATTTT. Translation: CASSQVRGQPQHF.

This chain connects TRBV5-8 to TRBJ1-1; 7 bases agree with TRBD1. The J segment lost 1 base and the V segment lost 4 bases, leaving 13 bases of the junction unmatched. There are 17 residues in the CDR3. The germline CDR1 and CDR2 sequences are SGHTS and YDEGEE. For the CDR3, the DNA is TGTGCCAGCAGCGCGGTCGGCAGGGGGTTTGGGAACACTGAAGCTTTCTTT. Its protein is CASSAVGRGFGNTEAFF.

The chain has TRBV11-2 and TRBJ1-1; D unclear. The CDR3 runs to 14 residues. Germline CDR1 is SGHAT and CDR2 is FQNNGV. Trimming shortened V by 4 bases and J by 0 bases, and 9 bases separated the two germline ends. The CDR3 loop is CASSSQLLNTEAFF. DNA for the CDR3: TGTGCCAGCAGCTCACAATTATTGAACACTGAAGCTTTCTTT.

The sample holds a few counts of this clone. This chain links TRBV10-3 with TRBJ1-3, with D hard to call. Per germline, CDR1 ENHRY and CDR2 SYGVKD. Trimming left V 11 bases short and J 0 bases short, with 14 bases between. The CDR3 runs to 14 residues. The CDR3 region has the DNA TGTGCCGCCACACTGGACTACTCTGGAAACACCATATATTTT. It specifies CAATLDYSGNTIYF.

The rearrangement links TRBV3-1 (or the pseudogene TRBV3-2) to TRBJ2-2, with unresolved D. V gave up 6 bases and J gave up 2 bases, with 19 bases separating them. Germline assignment: CDR1 LGHDT and CDR2 YNNKEL (reference sequence). This CDR3 has 17 residues. The DNA of the CDR3 is TGTGCCAGCAGTCTTCTGTCATCCCACTCCAACACCGGGGAGCTGTTTTTT. This encodes CASSLLSSHSNTGELFF.